This T cell receptor (beta chain) was observed in a study of OX40 agonist ivuxolimab in advanced cancers. Regarding the research as a whole: Ivuxolimab was an agonistic, fully human IgG2 monoclonal antibody directed against OX40 (CD134), a costimulatory receptor. Intravenous ivuxolimab was administered to patients every 2 weeks at six dose levels: 0.01, 0.1, 0.3, 1.5, 3 and 10 mg/kg. Among the 52 dose-escalation patients, 19 had hepatocellular carcinoma, roughly 15 melanoma, 9 renal cell carcinoma and 9 head and neck cancer. In the dose-escalation cohort, around four fifths of patients were male, and the mean age was approximately 60 years with a range of roughly 20 to 79. Prior anti-PD-1, anti-PD-L1 or anti-CTLA-4 therapy was permitted, and checkpoint inhibitors had been received by about 44% of dose-escalation patients. Partial responses were achieved by three dose-escalation patients, of whom one had hepatocellular carcinoma and two had cutaneous melanoma. Peripheral TCRbeta sequencing was intended to test whether TCR sequence diversity was altered and clonal T-cell expansion was caused by ivuxolimab. The paper describes the monotherapy dose-escalation part (N of about 47 patients) of the phase I trial of ivuxolimab.

Worth noting for this clone: Its antigen is currently not known. Qualities for individual bases were not recorded, and no much larger clone is one base off.

Based on the germline V gene, the CDR1 and CDR2 sequences are MNHNS and SASEGT. The CDR3 holds 10 amino acids from the cysteine to the phenylalanine. Solely the CDR3 DNA is kept, with 30 bases framed from the first base. Trimming takes 5 bases from V and 10 bases from J, and the germline ends sit 8 bases apart. Here is what the overall study found, with its caveats: On average, CD8+ T cells showed more expanded clones than CD4+ T cells after ivuxolimab. The antigen specificity of the peripheral T cells that underwent clonal expansion was not determined. Low levels of normalized T-cell clonal expansion were also seen in some nonresponding patients. At doses of 0.1 to 3.0 mg/kg, clonal expansion of both CD4+ and CD8+ blood T cells was observed from baseline to week 6. In the 0.1-3.0 mg/kg groups, partial responders had among the lowest normalized peripheral clonal expansion, particularly in CD8+ T cells.

The trial excluded patients who had a history of autoimmune disease or who were on systemic immunosuppression. In every dose cohort, peripheral blood was drawn for TCR sequencing at baseline, cycle 4 day 1, and cycle 7 day 1. The samples were taken from a phase I, first-in-human, multicenter, open-label dose-escalation trial of ivuxolimab. The trial enrolled adults with locally advanced or metastatic head and neck squamous cell, hepatocellular, melanoma or renal cell carcinoma. Before TCR sequencing, CD4+ and CD8+ T cells were separately sorted from peripheral blood. Genomic DNA was isolated from the sorted cells so that the TCRbeta CDR3 region could be sequenced. The immunoSEQ Assay was used for sequencing of TCRbeta CDR3 regions. The table was pulled from immuneACCESS by TCRdb, which kept in-frame rearrangements only. Such tables lose some clones; where checked, under half of the loss comes from unresolved V genes, and the rest has no known cause. The sample yields 22,000 or so clones; roughly nine tenths were counted once. Jointly, the top ten make up about 30% of the sample.

This TCR came from an adult with an advanced solid tumor such as melanoma, head and neck, liver or kidney cancer. Recombination joined TRBV6-1 with TRBJ2-5, with an unclear D gene assignment. The source was CD4+ or CD8+ T cells sorted from blood, collected in a trial of the OX40 agonist ivuxolimab. The base sequence is TGTGCCAGCAGTTACCCGGACCAGTACTTC. This codes for CASSYPDQYF.